Listed here are 4 T cell receptor beta chains from one sample, sequenced in a study of T cells in Graves' hyperthyroidism and ophthalmopathy. What was amplified from RNA transcripts were TCR beta CDR3 regions. HTBI primers were used for first-round RT-PCR of the TCR CDR3. TCRdb processed the multiplex PCR reads anew with MiXCR; each CDR3 protein has one entry. The table records 700,000 to 850,000 distinct CDR3 sequences, around a third of them present only once. The sample consisted of blood. The receptors derive from a woman in her 40s with Graves' hyperthyroidism.

This clonotype has a handful of counts. This sequence joins TRBV6-1 and TRBJ2-5, with 7 nucleotides matching TRBD1. CDR1 and CDR2 from the germline V gene are MNHNS and SASEGT. V lost 10 bases to trimming and J lost 3 bases; unmatched junction nucleotides: 5. The CDR3 sequence is 12 residues long. CDR3: CANSGTEETQYF. In DNA form, the CDR3 reads TGTGCCAACTCCGGGACAGAAGAGACCCAGTACTTC.

This clonotype was observed many times. The rearrangement uses TRBV20-1 and TRBJ2-7; 10 bases agree with TRBD1. V lost 5 bases and J lost 4; bases outside the gene matches: 5. The CDR3 contains 13 residues. The germline V gene encodes CDR1 DFQATT and CDR2 SNEGSKA (reference sequence). The DNA of the CDR3 is TGCAGTGCTTACCGGGACAGGGGATACGAGCAGTACTTC. The encoded protein is CSAYRDRGYEQYF.

The table lists this clonotype with a few counts. The rearrangement uses TRBV12-3 or TRBV12-4 and TRBJ2-7; the match to TRBD1 covers 7 bases. The V segment lost 6 bases and the J segment 9 bases; nucleotides outside the gene matches: 11. The CDR3 loop spans 13 amino acids. The CDR3 nucleotides read TGTGCCAGCAGCTTGACAGGGTTGGAGGCGCAGTACTTC. This codes for CASSLTGLEAQYF.

The chain links TRBV7-2 to TRBJ2-7; the D gene could be TRBD1 or TRBD2 (6 bases each). Germline values: CDR1 SGHTA, CDR2 FQGNSA. With 4 bases removed from V and 5 bases from J, the gap between germline ends came to 18 bases. The CDR3 loop spans 15 amino acids. This CDR3 reads CASSSYGGRRDEQYF. DNA of the CDR3: TGTGCCAGCAGCTCTTATGGGGGGCGCAGGGACGAGCAGTACTTC.